The T cell receptor beta chain described here comes from a study of T cells after yellow fever vaccination (dated by TCRdb to the late 2010s). In the study overall: The SMART-Seq v4 Ultra Low Input RNA kit was used to prepare libraries from fractions with low cell numbers. Two healthy male donors, one aged 18 to 30 and one aged 30 to 39 years, were included in the cohort. To follow T-cell clones before and after both primary and booster YFV17D yellow fever vaccination, bulk TCR alpha and beta repertoires underwent longitudinal sequencing. Bulk PBMC replicates and cell subsets were isolated from blood drawn at multiple timepoints before and after both primary and secondary immunization.

Sequenced using an Illumina NovaSeq 6000. TCR cDNA was synthesized by 5'RACE template switching, which introduced a universal primer site and unique molecular identifiers. Priming for cDNA synthesis came from both the TCR alpha and TCR beta constant segments. Two PCR steps were used to amplify libraries, with sample barcodes and sequencing adapters being added in the second step. Sequencing of libraries was done on Illumina HiSeq 2500 (2x100 bp) or NovaSeq (2x150 bp). The source study handled its data this way. Reads were demultiplexed and collapsed into UMI consensus sequences with MIGEC, and V(D)J alignment was performed with MiXCR. Clonotypes responding to the vaccine were identified with edgeR on replicate PBMC samples, with the criteria of FDR below 0.01 and a log2 fold change above 5 up to day 15. Bulk clonotypes were assigned CD4 or CD8 identity according to which sequenced CD4 or CD8 repertoire held them at higher abundance. Using fastp at Q25 and MiXCR, TCRdb reprocessed the public reads and kept productive beta chains. Here each entry gathers all rows of one CDR3 protein and keeps the most common genes and DNA. These V and J calls originate from TCRdb's pipeline instead of the authors' own analysis. Recorded for this sample are roughly 190,000 distinct CDR3 sequences; about 11% of them occurred a single time. The ten biggest clones cover just over 35% of the sample.

The V and J ends are trimmed by 1 base and 5 bases, leaving 7 bases between them. The germline V gene encodes CDR1 SGHRS and CDR2 YFSETQ. The CDR3 numbers 13 residues from cysteine through phenylalanine. The CDR3 DNA has 39 bases and is translated from base 1. Reading the label with the study, this specimen's treatment or condition is: live attenuated yellow fever vaccine strain. A standard Ficoll-Paque protocol was used to isolate PBMCs from peripheral blood. Dynabeads CD4 and CD8 positive selection kits were used to isolate CD4 and CD8 T-cell fractions. RNA was extracted with TriZol from bulk PBMCs, CD4 and CD8 fractions, and dextramer-positive and dextramer-negative fractions. To note about this clonotype: Its antigen remains undetermined. The input lacks base qualities; no much larger clone sits a single base away.

What the work shows at the level of the full study, not this receptor alone: Only a couple of donors were included in the study, so the extent to which the findings can be generalized is limited. Because abundant contaminating clonotypes from the bulk population could be contained in FACS-sorted repertoires, computational filtering was required. A small share of clonotypes occurred in both CD4 and CD8 compartments, likely arising from convergent recombination. Most clones expanded after primary vaccination were re-detected after the booster (almost 98% of CD4 and approximately 85% of CD8), suggesting broad memory maintenance. The secondary T-cell response was found to be weaker but faster than the primary response, with a peak reached on day 5 rather than on day 15.

The chain employs TRBV5-1 and TRBJ2-1; a tentative D call is TRBD1 (5 bases match). Sample: CD8+ T cells sorted from PBMCs, taken 15 days after the yellow fever booster vaccination. The sequence was collected from a man aged 18 to 30 who received the YFV17D yellow fever vaccine. The DNA sequence is TGCGCCAGCAGCTTGACAGGCAACAATGAGCAGTTCTTC. Translated, this is CASSLTGNNEQFF.